This T cell receptor beta chain was captured in a study of blood T cell repertoires in COVID-19. Overall study context: COVID-19 samples collected from the United States, Italy and Spain covered acute and convalescent phases.

Trimming removed 3 bases from V and 4 bases from J; junction bases left unmatched: 9. Germline values: CDR1 KGHSH, CDR2 LQKENI. This CDR3 contains 17 residues. Cohorts were assigned according to the clinical history that participants reported. TCRdb's table, derived via immunoSEQ multiplex PCR, lists solely in-frame clones and lacks some. The sample includes a few hundred thousand clones, around 89% of them seen just once. The genes are TRBV18 and TRBJ2-3, with 11 positions matching TRBD2. The TCR was taken from a woman between 35 and 50 years old who had recovered from COVID-19. Sequenced: PBMCs or T cells enriched from blood (not recorded which). The CDR3 here is CASSPRGSGRASDTQYF. CDR3 in DNA: TGTGCCAGCTCACCGCGGGGTAGCGGGAGGGCCTCAGATACGCAGTATTTT.